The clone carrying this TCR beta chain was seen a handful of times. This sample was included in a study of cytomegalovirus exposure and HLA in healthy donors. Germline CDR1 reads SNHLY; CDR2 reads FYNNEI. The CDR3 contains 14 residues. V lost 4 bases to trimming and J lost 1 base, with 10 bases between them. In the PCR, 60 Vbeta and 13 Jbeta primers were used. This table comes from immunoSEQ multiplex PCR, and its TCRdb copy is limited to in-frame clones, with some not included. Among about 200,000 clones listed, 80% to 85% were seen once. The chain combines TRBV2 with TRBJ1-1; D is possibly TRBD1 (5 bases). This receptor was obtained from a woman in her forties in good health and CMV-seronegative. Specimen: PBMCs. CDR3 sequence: CASSVRTSNTEAFF. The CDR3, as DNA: TGTGCCAGCAGTGTACGGACATCGAACACTGAAGCTTTCTTT.